These 21 T cell receptor beta chains were sequenced from one sample in a study of T cells in women clearing cervical HPV infection. Profiling relied on immunoSEQ multiplex PCR, and the TCRdb table lists in-frame clones only, not all of them. Its table lists more than 25,000 clones. Sequencing used blood buffy coat. Every receptor here comes from a woman between 18 and 69 years old with a cervical HPV16 infection that either progressed to CIN3+ or cleared (not recorded which).

A remark on this clone: The observed sequence ends 3 residues before the CDR3 terminus, with the missing tail filled in from the germline J gene. The V call is TRBV29-1, the J call TRBJ1-2, with 7 bases matching TRBD1. CDR3 length equals 12 residues. Germline loops: CDR1 SQVTM, CDR2 ANQGSEA. The sequenced CDR3 bases are TGCAGCGTTGAAGGACAGGGCGACGGC. Residues: CSVEGQGDG. The entire CDR3 is CSVEGQGDGYTF.

Comments on this clone: The DNA ends 3 residues before the CDR3 does, and the rest of the CDR3 is filled in from the germline J gene. The genes are TRBV7-8 and TRBJ2-7; 7 positions agree with TRBD1. With 5 bases clipped from V and 1 base from J, the junction kept 5 bases outside the gene matches. The CDR3 has 14 amino acids. The germline CDR1 and CDR2 sequences are SGHVS and FQNEAQ. The CDR3 bases that were read are TGTGCCAGCAGCACCATGGGACAGTCCTACGAG. Its translation: CASSTMGQSYE. The whole CDR3 is CASSTMGQSYEQYF.

Points on this clone: Coverage ceases 3 residues before the CDR3 finishes, and the germline J gene fills in the end. The chain recombines TRBV20-1 with TRBJ1-2; 9 nucleotides align to TRBD1. The CDR3 extends over 14 amino acids. The V and J ends lost 6 bases and 6 bases, in that order; junction bases with no gene match: 11. In germline, CDR1 is DFQATT, CDR2 SNEGSKA (reference sequence). CDR3 DNA, as far as it was read: TGCAGTGCCAGGCCCCGGACAGGGGATCATGGC. This codes for CSARPRTGDHG. The whole CDR3 region reads CSARPRTGDHGYTF.

With regard to this clone: The read falls 3 residues short of the CDR3 end, and the missing part is taken from the germline J gene. The rearrangement joins TRBV7-2 to TRBJ1-2; 10 nucleotides line up with TRBD1. Germline V gene data show CDR1 as SGHTA and CDR2 as FQGNSA. The CDR3 is 15 residues long. CDR3 sequence: CASSLQGQGLGDYTF. The covered CDR3 bases are TGTGCCAGCAGCTTACAGGGACAGGGGCTTGGGGAC. Supplemented by reference TRBV7-2 and TRBJ1-2, the full variable domain reads GAGVSQSPSNKVTEKGKDVELRCDPISGHTALYWYRQSLGQGLEFLIYFQGNSAPDKSGLPSDRFSAERTGGSVSTLTIQRTQQEDSAVYLCASSLQGQGLGDYTFGSGTRLTVV.

On this clone itself: Read sequence stops 3 residues before the CDR3 end, and the germline J gene provides the missing end. The genes are TRBV10-3 and TRBJ1-2; D is ambiguous. The CDR3 runs 15 residues. In germline, CDR1 is ENHRY, CDR2 SYGVKD. Trimming took off 2 bases at V and 1 base at J, with 11 bases between the two ends. The part of the CDR3 DNA that was read is TGTGCCATCAGTGAGAGCGGCACCTTTAACTATGGC. Protein sequence: CAISESGTFNYG. The whole CDR3 sequence reads CAISESGTFNYGYTF.

CDR3 DNA (partial): TGCAGTGCTAGAGAGATCCTCAGGGGC. Protein sequence: CSAREILRG. In full, the CDR3 reads CSAREILRGYTF. The chain uses TRBV20-1 and TRBJ1-2; D is ambiguous. The read gets to within 3 residues of the CDR3 end, and the germline J gene fills in the rest. The CDR3 length is 12 residues. Per germline, CDR1 DFQATT and CDR2 SNEGSKA (reference sequence).

Turning to this clone: The sequenced fragment ends 3 residues before the CDR3 boundary, so the rest is inferred from the germline J gene. This chain uses TRBV19 with TRBJ2-7; TRBD2 agrees at 12 bases. CDR3 length: 14 amino acids. Germline CDR1 reads LNHDA; CDR2 reads SQIVND (reference sequence). J was trimmed by 5 bases and V by 6 bases; bases with no gene match: 5. CDR3 sequence: CASSTLAGGNEQYF. The CDR3 DNA, read in part, is TGTGCCAGTAGCACTCTAGCGGGAGGGAACGAG.

Points on this clone: The read halts 3 residues ahead of the CDR3 end, with the missing end drawn from the germline J gene. V usage is TRBV7-3 and J usage is TRBJ2-3, with 10 bases identical to TRBD2. This CDR3 is built from 15 residues. Germline CDR1 and CDR2: SGHTA and FQGTGA. CDR3 region: CASRPGTSAQETQYF. The CDR3 bases that were read are TGTGCCAGCAGGCCCGGGACTAGCGCGCAAGAGACG. Combining the CDR3 with reference TRBV7-3 and TRBJ2-3 gives the whole variable domain GAGVSQTPSNKVTEKGKYVELRCDPISGHTALYWYRQSLGQGPEFLIYFQGTGAADDSGLPNDRFFAVRPEGSVSTLKIQRTERGDSAVYLCASRPGTSAQETQYFGPGTRLTVL.

CDR3 sequence: CASSPNALAGDSEQYF. Incomplete CDR3 DNA: TGTGCCAGCTCACCAAACGCACTAGCGGGAGATTCCGAG. The V call is TRBV18, the J call TRBJ2-7; 11 bases line up with TRBD2. The missing CDR3 end, 3 residues past where the read stops, is filled in from the germline J gene. V trimming: 2 bases; J trimming: 6 bases; junction bases outside the gene matches: 9. Germline-derived CDR1 and CDR2 are KGHSH and LQKENI. The CDR3 totals 16 residues.

As to this clone: The read finishes 3 residues shy of the CDR3 end, and the germline J gene is used to complete it. The chain employs TRBV20-1 and TRBJ2-3, with TRBD1 matching over 8 bases. Germline trimming cut 4 bases from V and 4 bases from J; bases unmatched to any gene: 7. The CDR3 sequence is 14 residues long. CDR1 DFQATT and CDR2 SNEGSKA come from the germline V gene (reference sequence). CDR3 DNA (partial): TGCAGTGCTACGGACAGGGTTCTCGCAGATACG. This gives the protein CSATDRVLADT. The whole CDR3 sequence is CSATDRVLADTQYF.

In regard to this clone: Germline and junction disagree at one end, which may indicate a read error. Incomplete CDR3 DNA: TGCGCCAGCAGCTTGGGAGGGTCAGAGACG. Translating gives CASSLGGSET. The entire CDR3 sequence reads CASSLGGSETQYF. This chain joins TRBV5-1 and TRBJ2-3; the D gene is possibly TRBD2 (5 bases). The read comes to an end 3 residues before the CDR3 does, leaving the germline J gene to fill in the end. Per the germline V gene, CDR1 is SGHRS and CDR2 is YFSETQ. This CDR3 has 13 residues. The complete variable domain, with remaining parts taken from reference TRBV5-1 and TRBJ2-3, reads KAGVTQTPRYLIKTRGQQVTLSCSPISGHRSVSWYQQTPGQGLQFLFEYFSETQRNKGNFPGRFSGRQFSNSRSEMNVSTLELGDSALYLCASSLGGSETQYFGPGTRLTVL.

Of note for this clone: The read halts 3 residues ahead of the CDR3 end, with the missing end drawn from the germline J gene. The chain uses TRBV20-1 and TRBJ2-5; 7 bases align to TRBD1. Germline V CDR1 and CDR2: DFQATT, SNEGSKA (reference sequence). The CDR3 loop spans 16 amino acids. The J segment lost 0 bases and the V segment lost 3 bases, leaving 10 bases of the junction unmatched. The sequenced part of the CDR3 DNA is TGCAGTGCTAGGGCGGACAGGATCTTGTACCAAGAGACC. This encodes CSARADRILYQET. The CDR3, in full, reads CSARADRILYQETQYF.

As regards this clone: Germline is not matched at one junction end, which may reflect a read error. The read falls 3 residues short of the CDR3 end, and the missing part is taken from the germline J gene. Additional DNA sequences in this sample encode the identical CDR3. The genes are TRBV13 and TRBJ1-3, with a tentative D call TRBD1 (5 bases). This CDR3 is 16 amino acids long. Looked up from germline, CDR1 is PRHDT and CDR2 is FYEKMQ (reference sequence). The part of the CDR3 DNA that was read is TGTGCCAGCAGCCCGTCGGGGGTGCTGGTGGAAAACACG. Protein: CASSPSGVLVENT. The full CDR3 protein reads CASSPSGVLVENTIYF.

A note on this clone: The read gets to within 3 residues of the CDR3 end, and the germline J gene fills in the rest. V usage is TRBV7-9 and J usage is TRBJ1-2; D is ambiguous. This CDR3 is 14 amino acids long. The V end lost 3 bases, the J end lost 4 bases, and 12 bases lay between the germline ends. The V gene's germline CDR1 is SEHNR and CDR2 FQNEAQ (reference sequence). This chain's CDR3 is CASSFSGKFYGYTF. The CDR3 bases that were read are TGTGCCAGCAGCTTCTCGGGGAAATTCTATGGC.

For this clone: Read data end 3 residues before the CDR3 end; the end is taken from the germline J gene. The chain joins TRBV20-1 to TRBJ2-1, with TRBD2 matching 10 bases. There are 13 residues in the CDR3. V lost 5 bases to trimming and J lost 7 bases; unmatched junction nucleotides: 5. Germline V CDR1 and CDR2: DFQATT, SNEGSKA (reference sequence). This chain's CDR3 is CSASSGRANEQFF. The sequenced part of the CDR3 DNA is TGCAGTGCTTCGAGCGGGAGGGCTAATGAG.

This clone is labeled medium-sized based on frequency. The read stops 3 residues short of the end of the CDR3; the missing end is completed from the germline J gene. The rearrangement uses TRBV19 and TRBJ2-2; weak D call: TRBD2 (7 bases). The CDR3 runs 14 residues. Germline V lookup: CDR1 LNHDA, CDR2 SQIVND (reference sequence). V was pared by 10 bases and J by 4 bases, with 16 bases between. This CDR3 reads CATRRGGGTGELFF. The sequenced part of the CDR3 DNA is TGTGCCACAAGGCGAGGGGGGGGCACCGGGGAG.

Of note for this clone: The read finishes 3 residues shy of the CDR3 end, and the germline J gene is used to complete it. The J gene is TRBJ2-7, the V gene TRBV27, with D possibly TRBD1 on 7 matching bases. CDR3 size: 14 residues. V was pared by 0 bases and J by 5 bases, with 11 bases between. The germline gives CDR1 MNHEY, CDR2 SMNVEV (reference sequence). The sequenced part of the CDR3 DNA is TGTGCCAGCAGTTTATCCAGGGGGGTCAACGAG. It translates to CASSLSRGVNE. The whole CDR3 reads CASSLSRGVNEQYF.

Worth noting for this clone: The observed sequence ends 3 residues before the CDR3 terminus, with the missing tail filled in from the germline J gene. The chain has TRBV20-1 and TRBJ2-2, with 8 bases identical to TRBD1. The germline gives CDR1 DFQATT, CDR2 SNEGSKA (reference sequence). The CDR3 is 15 amino acids. The covered CDR3 bases are TGCAGTGCTAGAGCCAGGGGGCTTATAAATTCACCG. It specifies CSARARGLINSP. From start to end, the CDR3 is CSARARGLINSPLFF.

For this clone: The observed sequence ends 3 residues before the CDR3 terminus, with the missing tail filled in from the germline J gene. The rearrangement joins TRBV19 to TRBJ2-3; 8 bases match TRBD1. Germline values: CDR1 LNHDA, CDR2 SQIVND (reference sequence). The CDR3 runs 15 residues. J lost 5 bases, V lost 0 bases, and 4 bases had no gene match. The CDR3: CASSIEGTGVDTQYF. Partial CDR3 DNA: TGTGCCAGTAGTATAGAGGGGACAGGTGTAGATACG.

On this clone itself: The CDR3 end falls 3 residues outside the read, so it is completed with the germline J gene. The J gene is TRBJ1-2, the V gene TRBV7-2; 7 bases line up with TRBD1. This CDR3 spans 15 amino acids. Losses at the gene ends were 3 bases for V and 6 bases for J; bases not matched to a gene: 10. The V gene's germline CDR1 is SGHTA and CDR2 FQGNSA. CDR3 DNA, as far as it was read: TGTGCCAGCAGCTTCCTTAAACAGGGGCGAAATGGC. Translating it yields CASSFLKQGRNG. The whole CDR3 sequence reads CASSFLKQGRNGYTF. The full variable domain, completed using reference TRBV7-2 and TRBJ1-2, is GAGVSQSPSNKVTEKGKDVELRCDPISGHTALYWYRQSLGQGLEFLIYFQGNSAPDKSGLPSDRFSAERTGGSVSTLTIQRTQQEDSAVYLCASSFLKQGRNGYTFGSGTRLTVV.

The sequenced CDR3 bases are TGTGCCAGCAGCCGAGGGGATTTAGGCTATGGC. Its protein product is CASSRGDLGYG. The complete CDR3 sequence is CASSRGDLGYGYTF. The chain couples TRBV7-2 to TRBJ1-2, with D perhaps matching TRBD1 (5 bases). The read falls 3 residues short of the CDR3 end, and the missing part is taken from the germline J gene. V was trimmed by 5 bases and J by 4 bases, leaving 14 bases between them. Germline CDR1 reads SGHTA; CDR2 reads FQGNSA. The CDR3 covers 14 residues.